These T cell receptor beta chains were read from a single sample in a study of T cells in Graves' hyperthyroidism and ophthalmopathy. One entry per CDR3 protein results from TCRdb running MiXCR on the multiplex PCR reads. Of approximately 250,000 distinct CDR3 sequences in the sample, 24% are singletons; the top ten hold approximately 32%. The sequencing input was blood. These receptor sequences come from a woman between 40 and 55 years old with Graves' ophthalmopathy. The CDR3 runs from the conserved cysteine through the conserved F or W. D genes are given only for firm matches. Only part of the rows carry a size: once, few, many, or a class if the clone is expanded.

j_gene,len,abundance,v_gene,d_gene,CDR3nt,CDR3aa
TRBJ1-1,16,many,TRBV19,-,TGTGCCAGTACCATAGATAGGGGGTATGGGAACACTGAAGCTTTCTTT,CASTIDRGYGNTEAFF
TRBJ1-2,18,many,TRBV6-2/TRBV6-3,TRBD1,TGTGCCAGCAGTTACTCACAAAGGGGGCGCCTGAGTGGATATGGCTACACCTTC,CASSYSQRGRLSGYGYTF
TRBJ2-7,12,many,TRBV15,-,TGTGCCACCAGCAGTGAAGCGGGGACAAAGTACTTC,CATSSEAGTKYF
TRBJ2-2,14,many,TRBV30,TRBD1,TGTGCCTGGAGGGGGACAGGGGGCACCGGGGAGCTGTTTTTT,CAWRGTGGTGELFF
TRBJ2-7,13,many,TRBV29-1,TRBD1,TGCAGCGCACAGACAGGGAAAGTCTACGAGCAGTACTTC,CSAQTGKVYEQYF
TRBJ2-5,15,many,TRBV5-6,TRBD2,TGTGCCAGCAGCGCGGGACTAGCGGGACGCGAGACCCAGTACTTC,CASSAGLAGRETQYF
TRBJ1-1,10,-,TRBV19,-,TGTGCCAGTGGACATAACGAAGCTTTCTTT,CASGHNEAFF
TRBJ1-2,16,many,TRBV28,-,TGTGCCAGCAGTTTATTTCGGGGAGAGGGATTCTATGGCTACACCTTC,CASSLFRGEGFYGYTF
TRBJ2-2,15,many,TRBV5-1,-,TGCGCCAGCAGCTTGGATTCTAGGGGCACCGGGGAGCTGTTTTTT,CASSLDSRGTGELFF
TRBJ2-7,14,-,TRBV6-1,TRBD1,TGTGCCAGCAGTAGGGACAGGGATAAGGGCGAGCAGTACTTC,CASSRDRDKGEQYF
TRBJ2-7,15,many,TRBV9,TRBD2,TGTGCCAGCAGCGTAGGAACGGGGGGCTCCTACGAGCAGTACTTC,CASSVGTGGSYEQYF
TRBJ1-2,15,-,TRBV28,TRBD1,TGTGCCAGCAGTGGAATTACAGGGGGCGCGGTTGGCTACACCTTC,CASSGITGGAVGYTF
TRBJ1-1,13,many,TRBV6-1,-,TGTGCCAGCAGTCCGCCTCTGAGCACTGAAGCTTTCTTT,CASSPPLSTEAFF
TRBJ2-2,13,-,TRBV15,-,TGTGCCACCAGCAGAGCCGGCACAGGGGAGCTGTTTTTT,CATSRAGTGELFF
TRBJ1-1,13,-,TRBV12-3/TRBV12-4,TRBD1,TGTGCCAGCCGACAGGGAATCAACACTGAAGCTTTCTTT,CASRQGINTEAFF
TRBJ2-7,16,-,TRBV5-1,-,TGCGCCAGCAGCTGGTCCCCGGGACCTTCTTTTGGGGAGCAGTACTTC,CASSWSPGPSFGEQYF
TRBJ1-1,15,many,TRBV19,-,TGTGCCAGTAGTTGGGTCGGCAGGATGAACACTGAAGCTTTCTTT,CASSWVGRMNTEAFF
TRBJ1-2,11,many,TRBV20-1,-,TGCAGTGCTCCAGGGGAGGATGGCTACACCTTC,CSAPGEDGYTF
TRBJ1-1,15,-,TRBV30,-,TGTGCCTGGAAACGCAAGATGGTCATGAACACTGAAGCTTACTTT,CAWKRKMVMNTEAYF
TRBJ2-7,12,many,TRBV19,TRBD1,TGTGCCTGGACAGGGGGTACCTACGAGCAGTACTTC,CAWTGGTYEQYF
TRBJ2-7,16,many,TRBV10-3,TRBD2,TGTGCCATCAAGTCAGGGACTAGCGGGACTGTCTACGAGCAGTACTTC,CAIKSGTSGTVYEQYF
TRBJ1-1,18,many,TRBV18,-,TGTGCCAGCTCACCACCTGAGCGGATGATGGGAAGGGACGGTGAAGCTTTCTTT,CASSPPERMMGRDGEAFF
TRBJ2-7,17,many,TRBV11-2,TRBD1,TGTGCCAGCAGCTTAGATTTGAGGGGGACAGGGCGGTACGAGCAGTACTTC,CASSLDLRGTGRYEQYF
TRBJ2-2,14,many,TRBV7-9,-,TGTGCCAGCGACATGGGGGTGAACACCGGGGAGCTGTTTTTT,CASDMGVNTGELFF
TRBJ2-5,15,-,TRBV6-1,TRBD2,TGTGCCAGCAGTGAGGGGAGGGGAACAGCTCTTACCCAGTACTTC,CASSEGRGTALTQYF
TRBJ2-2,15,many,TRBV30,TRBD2,TGTGCCTGGAGTCGCGGGAGGACGAACACCGGGGAGCTGTTTTTT,CAWSRGRTNTGELFF
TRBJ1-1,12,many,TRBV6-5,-,TGTGCCAGCAAAACCGCGGGGACTGAAGCTTTCTTT,CASKTAGTEAFF
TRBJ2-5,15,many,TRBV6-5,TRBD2,TGTGCCAGCAGTTTCGCGACTAGCGGGAGAGAGACCCAGTACTTC,CASSFATSGRETQYF
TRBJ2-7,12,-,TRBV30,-,TGTGCCTGGAGTGTACAGCCTTACGAGCAGTACTTC,CAWSVQPYEQYF
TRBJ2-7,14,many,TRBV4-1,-,TGCGCCAGCAGCCAAGTAGCGGACCCCTACGAGCAGTACTTC,CASSQVADPYEQYF
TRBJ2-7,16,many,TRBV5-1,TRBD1,TGCGCCAGCAGACCCACCTCCGGGACAGTCTCCTACGAGCAGTACTTC,CASRPTSGTVSYEQYF
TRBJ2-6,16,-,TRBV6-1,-,TGTGCCAGCAGAGGGATGCCCCCCTCTGGGGCCAACGTCCTGACTTTC,CASRGMPPSGANVLTF
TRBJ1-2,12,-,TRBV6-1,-,TGTGCCAGCAGGGCGGGGGGCTCTGGCTACACCTTC,CASRAGGSGYTF
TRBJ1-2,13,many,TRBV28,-,TGTGCCAGCAGTTCGTTAAGGGTGCGAGGCTACACCTTC,CASSSLRVRGYTF
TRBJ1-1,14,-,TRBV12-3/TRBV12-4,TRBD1,TGTGCCAGCAGTGCGAGGGACAGGGGGACTGAAGCTTTCTTT,CASSARDRGTEAFF
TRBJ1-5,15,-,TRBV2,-,TGTGCCAGCACTACCGACAGGTCAAGCAATCAGCCCCAGCATTTT,CASTTDRSSNQPQHF
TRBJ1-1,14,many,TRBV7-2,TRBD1,TGTGCCAGCAGCTTCGATACAGGGGGCCCTGAAGCTTTCTTT,CASSFDTGGPEAFF
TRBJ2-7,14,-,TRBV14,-,TGTGCCAGCAGCTACGGGGGATTCCCCTACGAGCAGTACTTC,CASSYGGFPYEQYF
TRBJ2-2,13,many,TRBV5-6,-,TGTGCCCGCCTCACTCTGGGCGCCGGGGAGCTGTTTTTT,CARLTLGAGELFF
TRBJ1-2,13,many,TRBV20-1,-,TGCAGTGCTAGAGGTTCAGGGGAGTATGGCTACACCTTC,CSARGSGEYGYTF
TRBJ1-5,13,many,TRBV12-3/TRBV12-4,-,TGTGCCAGCAGTTTAACAGAGAATCAGCCCCAGCATTTT,CASSLTENQPQHF
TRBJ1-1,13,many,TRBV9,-,TGTGCCAGCAGCCGTTTCACGAACACTGAAGCTTTCTTT,CASSRFTNTEAFF
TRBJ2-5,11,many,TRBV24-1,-,TGTGCCACTTCGGAGGGAGAGACCCAGTACTTC,CATSEGETQYF
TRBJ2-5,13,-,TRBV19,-,TGTGCCAGTAGTATGGAAGGGGGAGAGACCCAGTACTTC,CASSMEGGETQYF
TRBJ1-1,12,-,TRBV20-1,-,TGCAGTGCTTCCAGGACGAACACTGAAGCTTTCTTT,CSASRTNTEAFF
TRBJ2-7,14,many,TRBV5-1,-,TGCGCCAGCAGCCTGGAACGGGGACCCTACGAGCAGTACTTC,CASSLERGPYEQYF
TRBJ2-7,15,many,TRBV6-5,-,TGTGCCACCTTAACCTCGACAGGGAGGACCTACGAGCAGTACTTC,CATLTSTGRTYEQYF
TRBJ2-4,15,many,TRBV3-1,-,TGTGCCAGCAGCCAAACGGAAAGGGCCAAAAACATTCAGTACTTC,CASSQTERAKNIQYF
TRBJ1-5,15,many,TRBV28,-,TGTGCCAGCAGTTTTCGTGGCCTCGGCAATCAGCCCCAGCATTTT,CASSFRGLGNQPQHF